These 14 T cell receptor beta chains originate from one sample sequenced in a study of blood T cell repertoires in COVID-19 (dated by TCRdb to the early 2020s). The library was prepared using the immunoSEQ multiplex PCR assay. This is the immuneACCESS table as TCRdb keeps it, with only in-frame sequences that have V and J called. A part of the clones is gone; compared with another copy, unresolved V genes explain less than half, and the rest is unexplained. The sample table contains under 200,000 clones; only one count was recorded for around four fifths of them. Approximately 6.2% of the sample lies in the top ten. Sequencing was carried out using peripheral blood. The receptors derive from a woman in her thirties or forties with acute or convalescent COVID-19.

This clone was seen only once. The chain links TRBV10-3 to TRBJ2-1; D is possibly TRBD1 (6 bases). In germline, CDR1 is ENHRY, CDR2 SYGVKD. V was shortened by 10 bases and J by 0 bases, with 25 bases between the two germline ends. The CDR3 runs to 18 residues. The CDR3 reads CATKTTGIGPSSYNEQFF. For the CDR3, the DNA is TGTGCCACCAAAACCACAGGGATCGGGCCAAGCTCCTACAATGAGCAGTTCTTC.

V is TRBV4-1 and J is TRBJ1-5; D is unresolved. The V end lost 8 bases, the J end lost 1 base, and 9 bases lay between the germline ends. The CDR3 loop spans 13 amino acids. Germline V CDR1 and CDR2: MGHRA, YSYEKL. The CDR3 coding sequence is TGCGCCAGCTCCGGACTGAGCAATCAGCCCCAGCATTTT. Translating it yields CASSGLSNQPQHF.

This sequence joins TRBV29-1 and TRBJ1-2, with TRBD1 as a possible D gene (5 bases). Per the germline V gene, CDR1 is SQVTM and CDR2 is ANQGSEA. V lost 3 bases and J 8 bases, leaving 13 bases between the germline ends. There are 12 residues in the CDR3. CDR3 region: CSVETNRIGYTF. The CDR3 DNA reads as TGCAGCGTTGAGACGAACAGGATCGGCTACACCTTC.

The V call is TRBV3-1 (or the pseudogene TRBV3-2), the J call TRBJ1-6; 9 nucleotides match TRBD1. V dropped 1 base and J dropped 10; count of bases not matched to a gene: 8. Germline V gene lookup returns CDR1 LGHDT and CDR2 YNNKEL (reference sequence). The length of the CDR3 is 16 residues. The CDR3 sequence is CASSQGGQGFWSPLHF. The CDR3 DNA sequence: TGTGCCAGCAGCCAAGGGGGACAGGGTTTCTGGTCACCCCTCCACTTT.

The chain has TRBV6-5 and TRBJ1-3, with TRBD1 matching 7 bases. The junction had 8 bases not matched to a gene; V was cut back by 4 bases and J by 2 bases. CDR1 is MNHEY and CDR2 is SVGAGI in the germline V gene. The CDR3 has 16 amino acids. As DNA, the CDR3 is TGTGCCAGCAGTTCAAAGGACAGGAGTACTGGAAACACCATATATTTT. Encoded protein: CASSSKDRSTGNTIYF.

This chain joins TRBV6-6 and TRBJ2-2; the D gene is possibly TRBD2 (6 bases). Germline values: CDR1 MNHNY, CDR2 SVGAGI (reference sequence). V gave up 5 bases and J gave up 2 bases, with 18 bases separating them. The CDR3 sequence is 17 residues long. The CDR3 loop reads CASSLRLVAVNTGELFF. Written as DNA, the CDR3 is TGTGCCAGCAGTCTCCGTTTGGTAGCGGTAAACACCGGGGAGCTGTTTTTT.

The rearrangement uses TRBV18 and TRBJ1-3; tentative D call: TRBD1 (6 bases). Germline CDR1 KGHSH, CDR2 LQKENI. V was shortened by 0 bases and J by 8 bases, with 14 bases between the two germline ends. This CDR3 has 15 residues. This CDR3 reads CASSPPAGAGHTIYF. The DNA of the CDR3 is TGTGCCAGCTCACCACCCGCGGGGGCAGGGCACACCATATATTTT. Drawing the rest from reference TRBV18 and TRBJ1-3, the complete variable domain is NAGVMQNPRHLVRRRGQEARLRCSPMKGHSHVYWYRQLPEEGLKFMVYLQKENIIDESGMPKERFSAEFPKEGPSILRIQQVVRGDSAAYFCASSPPAGAGHTIYFGEGSWLTVV.

This chain joins TRBV28 and TRBJ2-3; D gene unclear. Germline V gene sequence: CDR1 MDHEN, CDR2 SYDVKM. V was shortened by 6 bases and J by 4 bases, with 8 bases between the two germline ends. The CDR3 has 12 amino acids. The CDR3 loop reads CASRANADTQYF. The CDR3 DNA reads TGTGCCAGCAGAGCAAATGCAGATACGCAGTATTTT.

This chain's CDR3 is CASSESRGLQPQHF. The CDR3 nucleotides read TGCGCCAGCAGTGAGAGCAGGGGGCTTCAGCCCCAGCATTTT. The rearrangement uses TRBV10-1 and TRBJ1-5, with 8 bases fitting TRBD1. After removal of 2 bases from V and 6 bases from J, the junction contained 3 bases not matched to a gene. The CDR3 loop spans 14 amino acids. Per the germline V gene, CDR1 is WNHNN and CDR2 is SYGVQD (reference sequence).

In its sample, this clone was seen once. V gene TRBV28 combines with J gene TRBJ2-2, with 16 bases matching TRBD2. Germline lookup yields CDR1 MDHEN and CDR2 SYDVKM. The ends lost 5 bases at V and 6 bases at J; junction bases unmatched: 12. The CDR3 totals 19 residues. The CDR3 loop reads CASSPPPMGLAGGPGELFF. CDR3 bases: TGTGCCAGCAGTCCACCCCCCATGGGACTAGCGGGAGGGCCCGGGGAGCTGTTTTTT. Using reference TRBV28 and TRBJ2-2 for the parts outside the CDR3, the full variable domain is DVKVTQSSRYLVKRTGEKVFLECVQDMDHENMFWYRQDPGLGLRLIYFSYDVKMKEKGDIPEGYSVSREKKERFSLILESASTNQTSMYLCASSPPPMGLAGGPGELFFGEGSRLTVL.

The gene calls are TRBV5-4 and TRBJ2-7; 7 bases fit TRBD2. V lost 5 bases, J lost 5 bases, and 13 bases stayed unmatched. This CDR3 is built from 15 residues. Looked up from germline, CDR1 is SGHNT and CDR2 is YYREEE (reference sequence). The CDR3 loop is CASSRGGLGGDEQYF. The CDR3 DNA is TGTGCCAGCAGTCGCGGCGGTTTGGGAGGGGACGAGCAGTACTTC.

The chain employs TRBV11-2 and TRBJ1-2, with 8 nucleotides matching TRBD1. V lost 5 bases and J lost 7; bases outside the gene matches: 9. CDR3 length: 14 residues. The germline CDR1 and CDR2 sequences are SGHAT and FQNNGV. The DNA of the CDR3 is TGTGCCAGCAGCGAGAACCAGGGGGCTGGTGGCTACACCTTC. This encodes CASSENQGAGGYTF.

In this sample, this clone turned up once. CDR3 in amino acids: CASSGTSGTEQYF. CDR3 nucleotides: TGCGCCAGCAGTGGAACTAGCGGGACCGAGCAGTACTTC. J is TRBJ2-7 and V is TRBV23-1; the match to TRBD2 covers 10 bases. Being an ORF, TRBV23-1 has a function that is uncertain. This CDR3 comprises 13 residues. J gave up 6 bases and V 5 bases, and 4 bases lay outside the gene matches.

The chain uses TRBV24-1 and TRBJ1-5; D uncertain. Germline V gene data show CDR1 as KGHDR and CDR2 as SFDVKD. The germline V and J ends were trimmed by 9 bases and 7 bases, with 12 bases remaining between them. The CDR3 has 12 amino acids. This CDR3 is CATGQEGQPQHF. CDR3 DNA sequence: TGTGCCACCGGGCAGGAGGGACAGCCCCAGCATTTT.